A selection of T cell receptor beta chains follows, all from one sample in a study of cytomegalovirus exposure and HLA in healthy donors. Here immunoSEQ multiplex PCR was the method, and the copy in TCRdb shows in-frame clones only, minus some. The clone table shows about 110,000 clones, with the ten largest holding 3.5% to 4.5%. The sample consisted of PBMCs. The receptors originated from a man aged 30 to 39 in good health and CMV-seronegative. CDR3s leave out the opening cysteine and the closing phenylalanine or tryptophan. D genes are given only for firm matches.

>11|TRBV2|TRBJ1-3|NA
ASRQDSGNTIY
>17|TRBV9|TRBJ2-2|NA
ASSAPWGGPNKNTGELF
>14|TRBV2|TRBJ1-5|TRBD1
ASSVDREVVNQPQH
>14|TRBV6-6|TRBJ2-3|NA
ASRVGAGVTTDTQY
>12|TRBV19|TRBJ1-1|TRBD1
ASSSGGANTEAF
>14|TRBV5-1|TRBJ2-2|TRBD1
ASSLRGTGTTGELF
>13|TRBV7-2|TRBJ1-1|NA
ASTKGGPPLTEAF
>12|TRBV6-4|TRBJ2-3|TRBD1
ASSHRDRTDTQY
>11|TRBV10-3|TRBJ1-5|NA
AISGGRGQPQH
>11|TRBV5-1|TRBJ1-1|NA
ASSPGMNTEAF